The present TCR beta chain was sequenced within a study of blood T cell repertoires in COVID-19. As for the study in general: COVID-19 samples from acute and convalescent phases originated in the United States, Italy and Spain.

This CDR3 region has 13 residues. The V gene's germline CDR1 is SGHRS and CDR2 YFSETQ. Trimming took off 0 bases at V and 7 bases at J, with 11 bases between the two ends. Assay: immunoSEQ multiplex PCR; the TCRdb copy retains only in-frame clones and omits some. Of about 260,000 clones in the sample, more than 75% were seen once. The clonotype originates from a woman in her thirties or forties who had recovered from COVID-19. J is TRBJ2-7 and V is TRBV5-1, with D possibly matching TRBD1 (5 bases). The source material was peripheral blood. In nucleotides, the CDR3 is TGCGCCAGCAGCTTGGGTCAGGGCTGGGAGCAGTACTTC. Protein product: CASSLGQGWEQYF.